The 28 T cell receptor beta chains below were found in one sample sequenced in a study of brain metastases from non-small cell lung cancer. The table came from immunoSEQ multiplex PCR; TCRdb's copy has only in-frame clones and leaves some out. The sample includes a few thousand clones, 80% to 85% of them seen just once. The sequenced material came from primary lung tumor tissue. These TCRs come from a donor at least 40 years old with non-small cell lung cancer.

The chain carries TRBV28 and TRBJ1-5, with no clear D. CDR1 is MDHEN, CDR2 SYDVKM, per germline. Trimming shortened V by 7 bases and J by 9 bases, and 19 bases separated the two germline ends. The CDR3 length is 14 residues. The CDR3 loop is CASNPSGGFRPQHF. Written as DNA, the CDR3 is TGTGCCAGCAACCCCTCCGGTGGGTTCCGGCCCCAGCATTTT.

The chain combines TRBV5-4 with TRBJ2-3, with 12 nucleotides matching TRBD2. Looked up from germline, CDR1 is SGHNT and CDR2 is YYREEE (reference sequence). This CDR3 region has 16 residues. The ends lost 4 bases at V and 2 bases at J; junction bases unmatched: 5. CDR3 nucleotides: TGTGCCAGCAGCCCAAGGACTAGCGGGGACACAGATACGCAGTATTTT. Its translation: CASSPRTSGDTDTQYF.

The rearrangement links TRBV15 to TRBJ2-1; D is uncertain. Trimming shortened V by 5 bases and J by 9 bases, and 11 bases separated the two germline ends. CDR3 length: 12 amino acids. Germline lookup yields CDR1 LNHNV and CDR2 YYDKDF (reference sequence). CDR3 residues: CATSSKTAEQFF. The CDR3 DNA reads as TGTGCCACCAGCTCAAAGACTGCTGAGCAGTTCTTC.

This clone has a single count. V gene TRBV6-5 combines with J gene TRBJ2-7; TRBD1 agrees at 9 bases. CDR3 length equals 12 residues. Per germline, CDR1 MNHEY and CDR2 SVGAGI. V lost 8 bases and J lost 3; bases outside the gene matches: 2. As DNA, the CDR3 is TGTGCCAGCGAGGACAGGGGCTACGAGCAGTACTTC. The encoded protein is CASEDRGYEQYF.

This clone was found a few times. CDR3: CASSSDREAFF. The DNA for the CDR3 is TGTGCCAGCAGTTCCGACAGGGAAGCTTTCTTT. The chain carries TRBV27 and TRBJ1-1, with D maybe TRBD1 (6 bases). V was cut by 4 bases and J by 8 bases, with 8 bases left in between. The CDR3 is 11 amino acids. Germline CDR1 MNHEY, CDR2 SMNVEV (reference sequence).

A remark on this clone: A junction boundary mismatches the germline segment, possibly from a read error. The V and J genes are TRBV7-2 and TRBJ1-6, with no clear D. Germline V lookup: CDR1 SGHTA, CDR2 FQGNSA. The CDR3 runs to 17 residues. This CDR3 is CANSLIQLTSYNSPLHF. The CDR3 region has the DNA TGTGCCAACAGCTTGATCCAGTTAACCTCTTATAATTCACCCCTCCACTTT.

The chain combines TRBV7-9 with TRBJ2-1; 12 nucleotides line up with TRBD2. The germline CDR1 and CDR2 sequences are SEHNR and FQNEAQ (reference sequence). The J segment lost 9 bases and the V segment lost 5 bases, leaving 2 bases of the junction unmatched. This CDR3 is 13 amino acids long. The CDR3 DNA is TGTGCCAGCAGCCGACTAGCGGGGGTTGAGCAGTTCTTC. It specifies CASSRLAGVEQFF. Together with reference TRBV7-9 and TRBJ2-1, the CDR3 gives the full variable domain: DTGVSQNPRHKITKRGQNVTFRCDPISEHNRLYWYRQTLGQGPEFLTYFQNEAQLEKSRLLSDRFSAERPKGSFSTLEIQRTEQGDSAMYLCASSRLAGVEQFFGPGTRLTVL.

The sample holds one count of this clone. This rearrangement joins TRBV2 to TRBJ2-1; perhaps TRBD2 as D (5 bases). Germline values: CDR1 SNHLY, CDR2 FYNNEI. The CDR3 has 15 residues. V was shortened by 8 bases and J by 0 bases, with 14 bases between the two germline ends. Here the CDR3 DNA reads TGTGCCAGCGCGAAAGCGGTCAGCTCCTACAATGAGCAGTTCTTC. This codes for CASAKAVSSYNEQFF.

The rearrangement joins TRBV12-2 to TRBJ1-5. TRBV12-2 is a known pseudogene. This CDR3 has 15 residues. CDR3 in DNA: TGTGCAAGTCGCCAATGTTTTTCACGGTCAAAGCCCCAGCATTTT. Its protein product is CASRQCFSRSKPQHF.

The rearrangement joins TRBV6-6 to TRBJ2-5; D is uncertain. The CDR3 runs to 15 residues. V was shortened by 8 bases and J by 5 bases, with 21 bases between the two germline ends. CDR1 MNHNY and CDR2 SVGAGI come from the germline V gene (reference sequence). The CDR3 DNA follows: TGTGCCAGCTCCCGAGGAGATACCATCTTGGAGACCCAGTACTTC. Translated, it gives CASSRGDTILETQYF.

This chain links TRBV18 with TRBJ2-5, with a weak D call TRBD2 (5 bases). The better agreement between TRBJ2-7 and the DNA end casts doubt on the J call. The CDR3 consists of 16 residues. Looked up from germline, CDR1 is KGHSH and CDR2 is LQKENI. CDR3 sequence reads: CASSLGIGDGGYEQYF. In DNA form, the CDR3 reads TGTGCCAGCTCACTAGGGATCGGGGATGGAGGCTACGAGCAGTACTTC.

The chain couples TRBV6-1 to TRBJ1-5; maybe TRBD1 (5 bases). This CDR3 is built from 16 residues. Trimming left V 4 bases short and J 0 bases short, with 13 bases between. Germline V CDR1 and CDR2: MNHNS, SASEGT. CDR3 loop: CASSGLTEYSNQPQHF. The CDR3 nucleotides read TGTGCCAGCAGTGGATTGACAGAGTATAGCAATCAGCCCCAGCATTTT.

CDR3 sequence (DNA): TGTGCCAGCAGCCCCAACCCATCGCCAGGGGGCGTTGGACATAACGGGAATGAGCAGTTCTTC. Its translation is CASSPNPSPGGVGHNGNEQFF. The chain combines TRBV7-6 with TRBJ2-1, with 8 bases aligning to TRBD1. J gave up 7 bases and V 5 bases, and 28 bases lay outside the gene matches. CDR1 is SGHVS, CDR2 FNYEAQ, per germline. The CDR3 is 21 residues long.

As concerns this clone: The junction and the germline gene differ at one end; a read error may be behind it. DNA for the CDR3: TGTACCTGGAGTCGGAGACATAGTGGGGCATACAACACTGAAGCTTTCTTT. As protein: CTWSRRHSGAYNTEAFF. The rearrangement joins TRBV30 to TRBJ1-1, with D perhaps TRBD1 (5 bases). Germline V CDR1 and CDR2: GTSNPN, SVGIG (reference sequence). CDR3 length: 17 residues.

Details on this clone: The junction differs from germline at one of its ends, possibly a read error. The sample has other DNA sequences that encode this CDR3 too. The V and J genes are TRBV19 and TRBJ1-4; D not certain. The CDR3 spans 14 residues. Germline V CDR1 and CDR2: LNHDA, SQIVND (reference sequence). The CDR3 sequence is CASREHLTNEKLFF. The CDR3 DNA reads as TGTGCCAGTAGGGAACACCTTACTAATGAAAAACTATTTTTT.

The genes are TRBV6-5 and TRBJ1-2, with unresolved D. This CDR3 comprises 13 residues. The germline V gene has CDR1 MNHEY and CDR2 SVGAGI. V gave up 7 bases and J gave up 8 bases, with 17 bases separating them. The CDR3 DNA reads TGTGCCAGCAAAGCTCCGGCTAGAGGGGGCTACACCTTC. Its protein is CASKAPARGGYTF.

The chain has TRBV15 and TRBJ1-5; D perhaps matches TRBD1 (6 bases). Germline assignment: CDR1 LNHNV and CDR2 YYDKDF (reference sequence). Trimming took off 1 base at V and 6 bases at J, with 13 bases between the two ends. This CDR3 is 15 amino acids long. The CDR3 DNA sequence: TGTGCCACCAGCAGAGTCAGAACAGGGCGTCAGCCCCAGCATTTT. Translation: CATSRVRTGRQPQHF.

This chain uses TRBV29-1 with TRBJ1-1; D unresolved. Deletions cut 4 bases from V and 1 base from J, with 7 bases between. Germline values: CDR1 SQVTM, CDR2 ANQGSEA. The CDR3 contains 12 residues. The CDR3 spells CSVAMGNTEAFF. For the CDR3, the DNA is TGCAGCGTTGCTATGGGGAACACTGAAGCTTTCTTT.

V is TRBV5-6 and J is TRBJ1-1; no definite D call. The CDR3 runs 11 residues. Between the trimmed V and J ends, which lost 0 bases and 7 bases, there was a span of 4 bases. The germline gives CDR1 SGHDT, CDR2 YYEEEE. The CDR3, as DNA: TGTGCCAGCAGCTTGGTCGATGAAGCTTTCTTT. It codes for CASSLVDEAFF.

The chain uses TRBV4-2 and TRBJ2-7, with no clear D. In germline, CDR1 is LGHNA, CDR2 YNFKEQ. The CDR3 extends over 14 amino acids. V lost 1 base, J lost 3 bases, and 10 bases lay in between. CDR3 sequence reads: CASSQASNLYEQYF. The CDR3 DNA reads TGTGCCAGCAGCCAAGCGTCGAATCTCTACGAGCAGTACTTC.

This chain connects TRBV7-9 to TRBJ1-1; D is perhaps TRBD1 (5 bases). Deletions cut 4 bases from V and 10 bases from J, with 16 bases between. This CDR3 has 13 residues. The V gene's germline CDR1 is SEHNR and CDR2 FQNEAQ (reference sequence). The CDR3, as DNA: TGTGCCAGCAGCTACACCGGGACCACCCCAGCTTTCTTT. This sequence encodes CASSYTGTTPAFF.

CDR3 nucleotides: TGTGCCTCCAGGATGGGGTGGCGCACCGGGGAGCTGTTTTTT. Translating gives CASRMGWRTGELFF. The rearrangement links TRBV10-3 to TRBJ2-2; D not resolved. Trimming took 11 bases from V and 4 from J, leaving 17 bases between them. Germline V gives CDR1 ENHRY, CDR2 SYGVKD. The CDR3 consists of 14 residues.

With respect to this clone: At one end the junction does not follow the germline gene, possibly because of a read error. The rearrangement links TRBV7-2 to TRBJ2-5; TRBD1 is a possible D gene (5 bases). Germline CDR1 reads SGHTA; CDR2 reads FQGNSA. The CDR3 sequence is 14 residues long. CDR3 nucleotides: TGTGCCAACAGCTCATCTATAGGGGTACAGCAGCAGTACTTC. Protein product: CANSSSIGVQQQYF.

V gene TRBV19 combines with J gene TRBJ1-5; D uncertain. The CDR3 spans 14 residues. V gave up 2 bases and J gave up 2 bases, with 7 bases separating them. The V gene's germline CDR1 is LNHDA and CDR2 SQIVND (reference sequence). This CDR3 is CASSISEGNQPQHF. The CDR3 DNA is TGTGCCAGTAGTATATCAGAGGGCAATCAGCCCCAGCATTTT.

The chain carries TRBV2 and TRBJ1-6; the D is unclear. Germline CDR1 reads SNHLY; CDR2 reads FYNNEI. This CDR3 has 17 amino acids. V shed 7 bases and J shed 2 bases, with 18 bases lying between them. Here the CDR3 reads CASKIQESPTYNSPLHF. The DNA of the CDR3 is TGTGCCAGCAAAATTCAGGAGTCCCCTACCTATAATTCACCCCTCCACTTT.

This clone was observed a single time. The chain carries TRBV7-9 and TRBJ1-5; D ambiguous. CDR3 length: 14 residues. V lost 5 bases to trimming and J lost 3 bases, with 11 bases between them. CDR1 SEHNR and CDR2 FQNEAQ come from the germline V gene (reference sequence). In DNA form, the CDR3 reads TGTGCCAGCAGCCCAACAGAGCCCAATCAGCCCCAGCATTTT. Its protein is CASSPTEPNQPQHF.

The gene calls are TRBV10-1 and TRBJ2-3, with a possible D match to TRBD1 (5 bases). CDR3 size: 14 residues. Germline V gene data show CDR1 as WNHNN and CDR2 as SYGVQD (reference sequence). The germline V and J ends were trimmed by 10 bases and 5 bases, with 19 bases remaining between them. CDR3 protein: CATPPDRLQDTQYF. DNA for the CDR3: TGCGCCACCCCCCCCGACAGATTGCAAGATACGCAGTATTTT.

The chain couples TRBV2 to TRBJ2-5, with a tentative D call TRBD2 (6 bases). Per germline, CDR1 SNHLY and CDR2 FYNNEI. V was clipped by 7 bases and J by 4 bases, with 16 bases between them. The CDR3 is 14 amino acids. The chain's CDR3 is CASNSAAGLETQYF. The CDR3 DNA follows: TGTGCCAGCAATTCAGCTGCGGGGTTAGAGACCCAGTACTTC.